This T cell receptor beta chain comes out of a study of CD8 T cells in ankylosing spondylitis. Points from the study as a whole: Researchers report that disease-linked clones proved CD8+ and relatively rare in peripheral blood. Ankylosing spondylitis blood seemed to carry a telltale TCR beta motif made of roughly eight highly homologous variants.

The CDR3 runs to 16 residues. Germline CDR1 and CDR2: SGHRS and YFSETQ. The junction had 6 bases not matched to a gene; V was cut back by 4 bases and J by 3 bases. This clonotype was detected many times. The antigen remains undetermined. Each CDR3 protein is one row after TCRdb ran MiXCR on the 5' RACE reads. The repertoire holds around 160,000 distinct CDR3 sequences, 11% seen once, with approximately 32% in the top ten. The sample was blood, either unsorted or a sorted T cell fraction (not recorded which). The receptor was isolated from a male donor with ankylosing spondylitis or in good health (not recorded which). This chain uses TRBV5-1 with TRBJ2-3; 12 bases map to TRBD2. The CDR3 DNA reads as TGCGCCAGCAGCAGCGGGACTAGCGGGTTGACAGATACGCAGTATTTT. Translating it yields CASSSGTSGLTDTQYF.